A single sample is the source of the 30 T cell receptor beta chains below, sequenced in a study of T cell clonality in common variable immunodeficiency. Whole-study results and caveats: Reportedly, TCR beta sequences from common variable immunodeficiency showed fewer deletions and N-nucleotide insertions.

Data came from immunoSEQ multiplex PCR; TCRdb stores just in-frame clones and leaves some out. The table lists some 21,000 clones, no singletons, with 24% in the top ten. These receptors have no known antigen. Sequencing used peripheral blood mononuclear cells. Receptor source: a human donor with common variable immunodeficiency.

This clone was detected ten times or more. The sequenced fragment ends 3 residues before the CDR3 boundary, so the rest is inferred from the germline J gene. This chain joins TRBV5-5 and TRBJ2-5, with D possibly matching TRBD1 (6 bases). Trimming took 5 bases from V and 0 from J, leaving 11 bases between them. The CDR3 is 14 amino acids. Germline CDR1 and CDR2: SGHKS and YYEKEE (reference sequence). CDR3 region: CASRTRTDQETQYF. Incomplete CDR3 DNA: TGTGCCAGCAGGACAAGGACAGACCAAGAGACC. The variable domain in full, with the rest retrieved from reference TRBV5-5 and TRBJ2-5, is DAGVTQSPTHLIKTRGQQVTLRCSPISGHKSVSWYQQVLGQGPQFIFQYYEKEERGRGNFPDRFSARQFPNYSSELNVNALLLGDSALYLCASRTRTDQETQYFGPGTRLLVL.

This clone was seen more than once but under ten times. The CDR3 extends 3 residues past the end of the read, so its final part is completed from the germline J gene. The chain recombines TRBV19 with TRBJ1-2, with TRBD1 matching 10 bases. CDR1 is LNHDA and CDR2 is SQIVND in the germline V gene (reference sequence). The CDR3 is 16 residues long. Partial CDR3 DNA: TGTGCCAGTAGTCTACGAAGACCCGGGACAGGGGCGATC. It specifies CASSLRRPGTGAI. The entire CDR3 protein reads CASSLRRPGTGAIYTF.

A remark on this clone: The read falls 3 residues short of the CDR3 end, and the missing part is taken from the germline J gene. V gene TRBV18 combines with J gene TRBJ1-3, with D possibly being TRBD1 (5 bases). Germline V CDR1 and CDR2: KGHSH, LQKENI. V shed 3 bases and J shed 0 bases, with 18 bases lying between them. This CDR3 is built from 18 residues. The CDR3 region is CASSPSLGQPSSGNTIYF. The sequenced CDR3 bases are TGTGCCAGCTCACCGAGCCTGGGGCAGCCGAGCTCTGGAAACACC.

This clone was seen a handful of times. The read gets to within 3 residues of the CDR3 end, and the germline J gene fills in the rest. The chain combines TRBV7-2 with TRBJ1-2; 7 bases fit TRBD1. The CDR3 consists of 13 residues. V dropped 4 bases and J dropped 4; count of bases not matched to a gene: 3. In germline, CDR1 is SGHTA, CDR2 FQGNSA. The CDR3 loop is CASSSDRIYGYTF. The sequenced part of the CDR3 DNA is TGTGCCAGCAGCTCGGACAGGATCTATGGC.

This clone was observed a few times. The sequence runs out 3 residues before the end of the CDR3; the remainder is reconstructed from the germline J gene. The V call is TRBV7-3, the J call TRBJ1-2; D may be TRBD1 (6 bases). This CDR3 contains 13 residues. Trimming took off 6 bases at V and 6 bases at J, with 14 bases between the two ends. From germline, CDR1 is SGHTA and CDR2 FQGTGA. Partial CDR3 DNA: TGTGCCAGCAGACCGGACAGCTCCCATGGC. Translation gives CASRPDSSHG. In full, the CDR3 reads CASRPDSSHGYTF.

There are many counts of this clone. The read ends 3 residues early relative to the CDR3; the germline J gene fills the gap. V usage is TRBV19 and J usage is TRBJ1-2; TRBD1 is a possible D gene (6 bases). Trimming stripped 7 bases from V and 4 bases from J, with 16 bases between. Germline CDR1 LNHDA, CDR2 SQIVND (reference sequence). The length of the CDR3 is 14 residues. CDR3 bases read: TGTGCCAGTATTGGGACATCGGTGGGCTATGGC. Amino acids: CASIGTSVGYG. The whole CDR3 sequence is CASIGTSVGYGYTF.

As for this clone: The read terminates 3 residues before the CDR3 end, so the remaining end is supplied by the germline J gene. The genes are TRBV7-9 and TRBJ2-4; D is possibly TRBD1 (6 bases). V shed 5 bases and J shed 8 bases, with 19 bases lying between them. This CDR3 is 15 amino acids long. Germline assignment: CDR1 SEHNR and CDR2 FQNEAQ (reference sequence). The DNA read from the CDR3 is TGTGCCAGCAGCAACCAAGGACAGATTAGTGACATT. It codes for CASSNQGQISDI. The full CDR3 is CASSNQGQISDIQYF.

This clone has ten or more counts. The read ends 3 residues shy of where the CDR3 ends; the end is completed using the germline J gene. The V gene is TRBV20-1, the J gene TRBJ2-3, with 9 bases that match TRBD2. V lost 1 base and J lost 8; bases outside the gene matches: 7. The CDR3 spans 14 residues. CDR1 DFQATT and CDR2 SNEGSKA come from the germline V gene (reference sequence). The CDR3 spells CSARVVSGRGTQYF. The part of the CDR3 DNA that was read is TGCAGTGCTAGAGTTGTTAGCGGGAGAGGTACG.

About this clone: The sequenced fragment ends 3 residues before the CDR3 boundary, so the rest is inferred from the germline J gene. This chain uses TRBV18 with TRBJ2-7; 11 bases are a match to TRBD1. This CDR3 is 15 amino acids long. After removal of 2 bases from V and 3 bases from J, the junction contained 3 bases not matched to a gene. Per germline, CDR1 KGHSH and CDR2 LQKENI. The DNA read from the CDR3 is TGTGCCAGCTCACCAGGGGGGACAGGGGGCTACGAG. It specifies CASSPGGTGGYE. The complete CDR3 reads CASSPGGTGGYEQYF.

In regard to this clone: The CDR3 is cut off 3 residues early in the read; its end comes from the germline J gene. The V gene is TRBV7-6, the J gene TRBJ2-7; tentative D call: TRBD1 (6 bases). Germline V gene lookup returns CDR1 SGHVS and CDR2 FNYEAQ. There are 16 residues in the CDR3. V lost 5 bases and J lost 3, with 20 bases in between. The CDR3 loop is CASSLQISGHLYEQYF. The part of the CDR3 DNA that was read is TGTGCCAGCAGCCTCCAGATTTCGGGACACCTCTACGAG.

With regard to this clone: The sequenced fragment ends 3 residues before the CDR3 boundary, so the rest is inferred from the germline J gene. This rearrangement joins TRBV18 to TRBJ1-6, with 11 bases matching TRBD1. This CDR3 is built from 17 residues. V gave up 2 bases and J gave up 7 bases; unmatched junction bases: 7. Germline loops: CDR1 KGHSH, CDR2 LQKENI. The CDR3 bases that were read are TGTGCCAGCTCACCATCCTCCGGGACAGGGGGGAATTCACCC. Its translation: CASSPSSGTGGNSP. The complete CDR3 protein is CASSPSSGTGGNSPLHF.

The table lists this clone with a few counts. The read stops 3 residues short of the end of the CDR3; the missing end is completed from the germline J gene. The rearrangement links TRBV18 to TRBJ1-1; TRBD1 matches at 12 bases. V trimming: 6 bases; J trimming: 4 bases; junction bases outside the gene matches: 9. This CDR3 spans 16 amino acids. Germline V CDR1 and CDR2: KGHSH, LQKENI. The sequenced part of the CDR3 DNA is TGTGCCAGCTCCGGGACAGGGGGCATAAGGGGCACTGAA. Translated: CASSGTGGIRGTE. The full CDR3 reads CASSGTGGIRGTEAFF.

This clone turned up a few times. The read falls 3 residues short of the CDR3 end, and the missing part is taken from the germline J gene. This chain uses TRBV7-6 with TRBJ1-1, with D unresolved. Germline V gene data show CDR1 as SGHVS and CDR2 as FNYEAQ. The CDR3 sequence is 15 residues long. V dropped 0 bases and J dropped 1 base, with 9 bases sitting between them. The DNA read from the CDR3 is TGTGCCAGCAGCTTAGCCGGGTTGGGGAACACTGAA. Translated: CASSLAGLGNTE. From start to end, the CDR3 is CASSLAGLGNTEAFF.

At least ten counts were recorded for this clone. CDR3 DNA (partial): TGCAGTGCTAGGTTTGGGCCCCCCAGCCATTTGAACACTGAA. It translates to CSARFGPPSHLNTE. The entire CDR3 protein is CSARFGPPSHLNTEAFF. The chain employs TRBV20-1 and TRBJ1-1; D is uncertain. The read falls 3 residues short of the CDR3 end, and the missing part is taken from the germline J gene. The CDR3 contains 17 residues. V was pared by 3 bases and J by 0 bases, with 20 bases between. The germline gives CDR1 DFQATT, CDR2 SNEGSKA (reference sequence).

Comment on this clone: The DNA ends 3 residues before the CDR3 does, and the rest of the CDR3 is filled in from the germline J gene. The chain employs TRBV20-1 and TRBJ2-5; 12 nucleotides match TRBD1. The germline V gene has CDR1 DFQATT and CDR2 SNEGSKA (reference sequence). The junction had 5 bases not matched to a gene; V was cut back by 1 base and J by 5 bases. The CDR3 consists of 15 residues. Incomplete CDR3 DNA: TGCAGTGCTAGAGGCGGGACAGGGGGCGCGGAGACC. Protein product: CSARGGTGGAET. The whole CDR3 is CSARGGTGGAETQYF.

Remarks on this clone: The missing CDR3 end, 3 residues past where the read stops, is filled in from the germline J gene. The chain recombines TRBV19 with TRBJ2-7, with a tentative D call TRBD1 (5 bases). Germline CDR1 is LNHDA and CDR2 is SQIVND (reference sequence). V lost 3 bases and J lost 0, with 15 bases in between. The CDR3 length is 16 residues. This chain's CDR3 is CASSIGPQGPSYEQYF. CDR3 DNA, as far as it was read: TGTGCCAGTAGTATCGGTCCTCAGGGTCCCTCCTACGAG.

The sample holds a few counts of this clone. Read data end 3 residues before the CDR3 end; the end is taken from the germline J gene. The rearrangement uses TRBV2 and TRBJ2-7; D ambiguous. The CDR3 is made up of 12 amino acids. CDR1 is SNHLY and CDR2 is FYNNEI in the germline V gene. Between the trimmed V and J ends, which lost 9 bases and 0 bases, there was a span of 9 bases. Here the CDR3 reads CASSRTSYEQYF. The sequenced part of the CDR3 DNA is TGTGCCAGTTCCAGAACCTCCTACGAG.

This clone was detected only a few times. Read sequence stops 3 residues before the CDR3 end, and the germline J gene provides the missing end. The chain employs TRBV11-2 and TRBJ2-7, with unresolved D. The germline V and J ends were trimmed by 1 base and 0 bases, with 4 bases remaining between them. Germline CDR1 is SGHAT and CDR2 is FQNNGV. CDR3 length: 13 residues. CDR3 loop: CASSLGSSYEQYF. The DNA read from the CDR3 is TGTGCCAGCAGCTTAGGTAGCTCCTACGAG.

This clone was seen a few times. Read data end 3 residues before the CDR3 end; the end is taken from the germline J gene. The V call is TRBV19, the J call TRBJ2-3; TRBD1 is a possible D gene (5 bases). This CDR3 is 13 amino acids long. V gave up 8 bases and J gave up 4 bases, with 13 bases separating them. Looked up from germline, CDR1 is LNHDA and CDR2 is SQIVND (reference sequence). The sequenced part of the CDR3 DNA is TGTGCCAGTGGTCTAGGGGCAGCAGATACG. It codes for CASGLGAADT. The entire CDR3 protein is CASGLGAADTQYF.

This clone was seen repeatedly, ten times or more. The read terminates 3 residues ahead of where the CDR3 ends, so the germline J gene completes it. This chain connects TRBV7-9 to TRBJ2-5; TRBD1 matches 9 bases. CDR3 length: 13 amino acids. Germline trimming cut 9 bases from V and 5 bases from J; bases unmatched to any gene: 7. The V gene's germline CDR1 is SEHNR and CDR2 FQNEAQ (reference sequence). The CDR3 DNA, read in part, is TGTGCCAGTCATTACAGGGGGCTTGAGACC. Residues: CASHYRGLET. The whole CDR3 is CASHYRGLETQYF. Looking up the rest from reference TRBV7-9 and TRBJ2-5 gives the full variable domain: DTGVSQNPRHKITKRGQNVTFRCDPISEHNRLYWYRQTLGQGPEFLTYFQNEAQLEKSRLLSDRFSAERPKGSFSTLEIQRTEQGDSAMYLCASHYRGLETQYFGPGTRLLVL.

Only a few counts were recorded for this clone. The CDR3 end falls 3 residues outside the read, so it is completed with the germline J gene. The chain links TRBV7-2 to TRBJ1-5, with D possibly being TRBD1 (5 bases). V shed 4 bases and J shed 4 bases, with 11 bases lying between them. Germline loops: CDR1 SGHTA, CDR2 FQGNSA. This CDR3 contains 14 residues. This CDR3 is CASSSKTVNQPQHF. The sequenced part of the CDR3 DNA is TGTGCCAGCAGCTCAAAGACAGTTAATCAGCCC.

On this clone: The read ends 3 residues early relative to the CDR3; the germline J gene fills the gap. The V and J genes are TRBV6-2 or TRBV6-3 and TRBJ1-5; D may be TRBD1 (5 bases). In germline, CDR1 is MNHEY, CDR2 SVGEGT. The CDR3 spans 13 residues. Deletions cut 5 bases from V and 7 bases from J, with 12 bases between. The part of the CDR3 DNA that was read is TGTGCCAGCAGTCCGCAGGGTATACAGCCC. Amino acid sequence: CASSPQGIQP. In full, the CDR3 is CASSPQGIQPQHF.

In this sample, this clone turned up many times. The CDR3 end is not reached by the read, which stops 3 residues before it; the germline J gene fills it in. The V and J genes are TRBV7-3 and TRBJ1-5; perhaps TRBD1 as D (5 bases). CDR3 length: 13 amino acids. V was shortened by 5 bases and J by 5 bases, with 10 bases between the two germline ends. Germline CDR1 reads SGHTA; CDR2 reads FQGTGA. The CDR3 reads CASSLDRYQPQHF. The CDR3 DNA, read in part, is TGTGCCAGCAGCCTCGACAGATATCAGCCC.

This clone was recorded a few times. With the read ending 3 residues before the CDR3 end, the germline J gene is used to fill in that end. The chain couples TRBV7-2 to TRBJ1-1; 8 nucleotides align to TRBD1. V shed 5 bases, J shed 5 bases, and the junction held 10 bases outside the gene matches. The CDR3 runs 15 residues. Germline assignment: CDR1 SGHTA and CDR2 FQGNSA. The sequenced CDR3 bases are TGTGCCAGCAGCCCCGGACAGGGACGGTATACTGAA. Translation: CASSPGQGRYTE. The complete CDR3 sequence is CASSPGQGRYTEAFF.

This clone was observed at least ten times. The read falls 3 residues short of the CDR3 end, and the missing part is taken from the germline J gene. The chain recombines TRBV5-1 with TRBJ1-2; TRBD1 is a possible D gene (6 bases). This CDR3 contains 15 residues. Trimming cost V 4 bases and J 2 bases, with 15 bases left between them. Germline CDR1 is SGHRS and CDR2 is YFSETQ. The sequenced part of the CDR3 DNA is TGCGCCAGCAGCGCCACCTGGACAGAAAACTATGGC. Translated, it gives CASSATWTENYG. The complete CDR3 protein is CASSATWTENYGYTF.

There are a few counts of this clone. Coverage ceases 3 residues before the CDR3 finishes, and the germline J gene fills in the end. The rearrangement uses TRBV11-2 and TRBJ2-1; maybe TRBD1 (5 bases). CDR3 size: 13 residues. V dropped 3 bases and J dropped 3 bases, with 6 bases sitting between them. Germline-derived CDR1 and CDR2 are SGHAT and FQNNGV. The CDR3 sequence: CASSLDIYNEQFF. CDR3 bases read: TGTGCCAGCAGCTTGGACATCTACAATGAG.

With respect to this clone: The read falls 3 residues short of the CDR3 end, and the missing part is taken from the germline J gene. The rearrangement links TRBV20-1 to TRBJ2-7; TRBD2 is a possible D gene (5 bases). This CDR3 is 15 amino acids long. Between the trimmed V and J ends, which lost 1 base and 5 bases, there was a span of 18 bases. Germline V gene data show CDR1 as DFQATT and CDR2 as SNEGSKA (reference sequence). CDR3 in amino acids: CSARVPLAGRNEQYF. Partial CDR3 DNA: TGCAGTGCTAGAGTTCCGCTAGCCGGTAGGAACGAG.

There are many counts of this clone. Incomplete CDR3 DNA: TGCAGTACCCACACTACGGGGACAGGGGGCAGTTCACCC. It codes for CSTHTTGTGGSSP. The CDR3 in its entirety is CSTHTTGTGGSSPLHF. V usage is TRBV20-1 and J usage is TRBJ1-6; 12 bases are shared with TRBD1. The read ends 3 residues early relative to the CDR3; the germline J gene fills the gap. Germline V lookup: CDR1 DFQATT, CDR2 SNEGSKA (reference sequence). J gave up 9 bases and V 8 bases, and 14 bases lay outside the gene matches. The CDR3 totals 16 residues.

A word on this clone: Read data end 3 residues before the CDR3 end; the end is taken from the germline J gene. The chain combines TRBV5-1 with TRBJ1-6; 10 bases agree with TRBD1. Losses at the gene ends were 4 bases for V and 8 bases for J; bases not matched to a gene: 3. The CDR3 consists of 14 residues. Germline V gives CDR1 SGHRS, CDR2 YFSETQ. The chain's CDR3 is CASSTGQGYSPLHF. The sequenced CDR3 bases are TGCGCCAGCAGCACGGGACAGGGGTATTCACCC.

This clone has just a few counts. The read is 3 residues too short to cover the CDR3 end, so that end is filled in from the germline J gene. The chain combines TRBV7-3 with TRBJ2-5; TRBD2 matches at 7 bases. V gave up 2 bases and J gave up 2 bases; unmatched junction bases: 5. The CDR3 totals 15 residues. Per the germline V gene, CDR1 is SGHTA and CDR2 is FQGTGA. This CDR3 reads CASSLWGGLQETQYF. CDR3 bases read: TGTGCCAGCAGCTTATGGGGGGGACTACAAGAGACC.